This T cell receptor beta chain comes out of a study of T cells in localized non-small cell lung cancer (TCRdb year 2020). With regard to the full study: The study analyzed T cell repertoires of around 250 early-stage NSCLC patients, comparing tumors and uninvolved tumor-adjacent lungs. The cohort comprised roughly 220 treatment-naïve NSCLC patients with resected, localized lung tumors. NSCLC patients had a mean age of roughly 66 years, and fewer than 150 were male and 85 to 110 female.

At diagnosis, tumor, uninvolved tumor-adjacent lung and peripheral blood were collected and then preserved as a mix of FFPE and fresh-frozen material. In its sample, this clone was seen a few times. The antigen this receptor binds is unknown. No much larger clonotype is one base removed from it; base qualities were not supplied. From the cysteine up to the phenylalanine, the CDR3 has a length of 15 residues. The entry retains the CDR3 DNA only, 45 bases that are in frame from base 1. The germline V gene sets CDR1 to MNHGY and CDR2 to SAAAGT. Trimming removed 0 bases from V and 1 base from J, leaving 9 bases between the germline ends. TCR beta CDR3 regions were sequenced from DNA using the immunoSEQ Assay. For the original study's pipeline: To compute T cell density, TCR beta template counts were normalized to usable DNA, which was estimated by amplifying housekeeping genes. Richness was estimated with the preseqR package, extrapolating to 400,000 templates for PBMC samples and 120,000 templates for tissue samples. Clonality was calculated as one minus Pielou's evenness. Tissue-enriched TCRs were identified through differential abundance testing performed on productive amino-acid clonotypes, with a minimum total count of 5 and an alpha of 0.1. The Jaccard Index and the Morisita Overlap Index were used to measure repertoire overlap between compartments. GLIPH grouped TCR beta CDR3s together with public tetramer-defined viral CDR3s, and a viral motif had to include at least three viral sequences and show V-gene enrichment. The table was pulled from immuneACCESS by TCRdb, which kept in-frame rearrangements only. Such tables lose some clones; where checked, under half of the loss comes from unresolved V genes, and the rest has no known cause. V and J calls and clone size follow that table, whereas D and trimming were derived from the DNA. The sample table holds over 2,000 clones, of which around 22% were seen once. Jointly, the top ten make up over 8% of the sample.

The full study reports these points: Because the study design was exploratory, TCR variables were selected using unadjusted p-values without false-discovery rate correction. The highest T cell clonality was observed in uninvolved tumor-adjacent lung, where clonality exceeded that of tumor, suggesting that antigenic responses were more focused in uninvolved tumor-adjacent lung. A median of roughly 60 of the top 100 tumor clones were detected in paired uninvolved adjacent lung, and around 30 of these tumor clones were also found among the top 100 clones of the paired uninvolved adjacent lung. Because multi-region sequencing of the tumors was not done, intratumor heterogeneity could not be ruled out. Higher T cell density in blood was associated with longer overall survival, whereas higher clonality in adjacent lung was associated with shorter survival.

The specimen comprised lung tumor tissue, sampled before any cancer treatment. The sequence links TRBV6-8 to TRBJ1-1, with no confidently assigned D gene. The clonotype originates from a woman aged 40-69 years with stage I squamous cell lung carcinoma. The sequence in DNA is TGTGCCAGCAGTTACTCTTGGACGGGGAACACTGAAGCTTTCTTT. Its translation is CASSYSWTGNTEAFF.